What follows is one T cell receptor (beta chain) and its context. The data stem from a study of blood T cell repertoires in COVID-19. The wider study: Sites across the United States, Italy and Spain contributed samples from acute and convalescent COVID-19.

The CDR3 loop spans 13 amino acids. Trimming took 8 bases from V and 2 from J, leaving 10 bases between them. Germline lookup yields CDR1 MGHRA and CDR2 YSYEKL. Original processing methods: Estimated nucleated cell counts came from reference gene primer amplification. The data were produced by immunoSEQ multiplex PCR, yet TCRdb's version contains in-frame clones alone and is incomplete. The DNA gave D and trimming, while V, J and clone size come from that table. The data hold about 77,000 clones, with less than 85% observed a single time. Material: peripheral blood. The V gene is TRBV4-1, the J gene TRBJ2-1; perhaps TRBD1 as D (7 bases). The origin of this receptor is a woman between 65 and 79 years old with acute or convalescent COVID-19. The DNA for the CDR3 is TGCGCCAGCGGCGGGACAGCCTACAATGAGCAGTTCTTC. Protein sequence: CASGGTAYNEQFF.